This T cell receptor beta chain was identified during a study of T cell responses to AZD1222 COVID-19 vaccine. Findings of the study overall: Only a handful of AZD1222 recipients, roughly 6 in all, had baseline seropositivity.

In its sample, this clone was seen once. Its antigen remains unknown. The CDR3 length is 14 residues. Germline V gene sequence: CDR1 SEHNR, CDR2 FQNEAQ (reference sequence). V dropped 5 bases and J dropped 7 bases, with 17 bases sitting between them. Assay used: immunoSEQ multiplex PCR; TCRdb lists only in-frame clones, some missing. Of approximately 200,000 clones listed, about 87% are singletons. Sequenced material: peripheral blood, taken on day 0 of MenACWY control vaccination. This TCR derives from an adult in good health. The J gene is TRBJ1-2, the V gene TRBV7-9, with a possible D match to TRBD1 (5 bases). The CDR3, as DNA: TGTGCCAGCAGCCTCATCTCCGGGACGCTTGGCTACACCTTC. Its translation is CASSLISGTLGYTF.